The 29 T cell receptor beta chains given below trace back to one sample, sequenced in a study of T-cell reconstitution after alpha-beta-depleted transplantation in children. TCRbeta library preparation incorporated unique molecular identifiers. MiXCR was run by TCRdb on the PCR reads, yielding one entry per CDR3 protein. The data contain 250,000 to 350,000 distinct CDR3 sequences, roughly 21% of them singletons. Sequences were derived from PBMCs, mostly from graft donor cells, sampled 180 days after TCRalphabeta/CD19-depleted stem cell transplant. These receptors were obtained from a male patient under 18 who had a stem cell transplant for acute lymphoblastic leukemia, so the T cells may come from the graft donor.

The CDR3 loop is CASSYSAGRTKDEQFF. In nucleotides, the CDR3 is TGTGCCAGCAGTTACTCTGCGGGTAGAACTAAAGATGAGCAGTTCTTC. J is TRBJ2-1 and V is TRBV6-5, with D perhaps matching TRBD2 (5 bases). This CDR3 has 16 amino acids. The germline V and J ends were trimmed by 0 bases and 8 bases, with 17 bases remaining between them. CDR1 and CDR2 from the germline V gene are MNHEY and SVGAGI.

The table lists this clonotype with a few counts. The V gene is TRBV27, the J gene TRBJ2-1; D gene ambiguous. The CDR3 has 16 amino acids. V lost 4 bases and J 0 bases, leaving 13 bases between the germline ends. Germline CDR1 is MNHEY and CDR2 is SMNVEV (reference sequence). CDR3 in DNA: TGTGCCAGCAGTTCCCCCCGAAGGAGCTCCTACAATGAGCAGTTCTTC. As protein: CASSSPRRSSYNEQFF.

The chain recombines TRBV27 with TRBJ2-3; 11 positions agree with TRBD2. Germline loops: CDR1 MNHEY, CDR2 SMNVEV (reference sequence). The CDR3 is made up of 16 amino acids. The ends lost 5 bases at V and 1 base at J; junction bases unmatched: 5. The CDR3 reads CASSRTSGLGTDTQYF. The CDR3 DNA reads as TGTGCCAGCAGTCGGACTAGCGGGTTGGGCACAGATACGCAGTATTTT.

This clonotype was seen a few times. The chain joins TRBV20-1 to TRBJ1-5; 7 positions match TRBD1. The CDR3 is 15 residues long. The V segment lost 4 bases and the J segment 2 bases; nucleotides outside the gene matches: 8. From germline, CDR1 is DFQATT and CDR2 SNEGSKA (reference sequence). The CDR3 protein is CSANNRGRGNQPQHF. For the CDR3, the DNA is TGCAGTGCTAATAACAGGGGACGCGGCAATCAGCCCCAGCATTTT.

This clonotype was counted once. The chain couples TRBV2 to TRBJ2-6, with D possibly matching TRBD2 (6 bases). Germline CDR1 SNHLY, CDR2 FYNNEI. Between the trimmed V and J ends, which lost 5 bases and 4 bases, there was a span of 18 bases. CDR3 length: 17 amino acids. The CDR3 DNA reads TGTGCCAGCAGTCCGGGACTCCACGGTTGGGGGGCCAACGTCCTGACTTTC. The encoded protein is CASSPGLHGWGANVLTF.

In DNA form, the CDR3 reads TGCGCCAGCAGCTTGGCGGGGGCTGTCTATGGCTACACCTTC. Its translation: CASSLAGAVYGYTF. The V gene is TRBV5-1, the J gene TRBJ1-2; a weak D match, TRBD1 (6 bases). The CDR3 contains 14 residues. Germline CDR1 reads SGHRS; CDR2 reads YFSETQ. V lost 0 bases and J lost 4, with 10 bases in between.

This clonotype has just a few counts. The rearrangement uses TRBV25-1 and TRBJ1-3; D is possibly TRBD1 (6 bases). Germline values: CDR1 MGHDK, CDR2 SYGVNS. The CDR3 totals 15 residues. Trimming pared 1 base from V and 2 bases from J, leaving 9 bases between. The CDR3 reads CASSEWGAPGNTIYF. The CDR3 DNA sequence: TGTGCCAGCAGTGAATGGGGGGCGCCTGGAAACACCATATATTTT.

This clonotype came up once. V gene TRBV20-1 combines with J gene TRBJ2-5; a possible D gene is TRBD2 (5 bases). The CDR3 is made up of 14 amino acids. Per germline, CDR1 DFQATT and CDR2 SNEGSKA (reference sequence). V was pared by 4 bases and J by 4 bases, with 16 bases between. Here the CDR3 reads CSAIKRWKGETQYF. The CDR3 DNA follows: TGCAGTGCTATAAAGCGGTGGAAGGGAGAGACCCAGTACTTC.

This clonotype occurred a few times. The chain uses TRBV5-1 and TRBJ2-2; 8 positions match TRBD1. V shed 4 bases, J shed 6 bases, and the junction held 5 bases outside the gene matches. The CDR3 contains 14 residues. Germline assignment: CDR1 SGHRS and CDR2 YFSETQ. The CDR3 DNA reads as TGCGCCAGCAGCCAGGGGGCAAGCGCCGGGGAGCTGTTTTTT. It specifies CASSQGASAGELFF.

This clonotype appeared a few times. The rearrangement uses TRBV29-1 and TRBJ2-1, with a possible D match to TRBD2 (6 bases). Trimming cost V 6 bases and J 0 bases, with 12 bases left between them. Germline V lookup: CDR1 SQVTM, CDR2 ANQGSEA. The CDR3 covers 14 residues. CDR3 residues: CSVGGPYSYNEQFF. Here the CDR3 DNA reads TGCAGCGTGGGGGGACCGTACTCCTACAATGAGCAGTTCTTC.

The V and J genes are TRBV5-1 and TRBJ2-7; 9 nucleotides line up with TRBD1. Germline CDR1 is SGHRS and CDR2 is YFSETQ. V gave up 7 bases and J gave up 5 bases; unmatched junction bases: 10. The CDR3 has 14 amino acids. The CDR3 DNA sequence: TGCGCCAGCCACAGGAGGACAGGGGCGGACGAGCAGTACTTC. It yields the protein CASHRRTGADEQYF.

The rearrangement joins TRBV11-2 to TRBJ2-7; 11 bases are shared with TRBD1. The ends lost 4 bases at V and 3 bases at J; junction bases unmatched: 8. Germline V gene sequence: CDR1 SGHAT, CDR2 FQNNGV. This CDR3 is built from 16 residues. CDR3: CASSWRPGQGDYEQYF. The CDR3 DNA is TGTGCCAGCAGCTGGAGACCGGGACAGGGGGACTACGAGCAGTACTTC.

The chain joins TRBV12-3 or TRBV12-4 to TRBJ1-1; D might be TRBD1 (5 bases). This CDR3 comprises 20 residues. V dropped 3 bases and J dropped 1 base, with 27 bases sitting between them. The CDR3 sequence is CASSFTAVSSDWGGNTEAFF. The CDR3 DNA reads TGTGCCAGCAGTTTTACCGCCGTCAGTTCTGATTGGGGGGGGAACACTGAAGCTTTCTTT.

This clonotype has just a few counts. The chain is built from TRBV20-1 and TRBJ1-5; D is perhaps TRBD1 (5 bases). Trimming took 3 bases from V and 3 from J, leaving 12 bases between them. This CDR3 contains 14 residues. In germline, CDR1 is DFQATT, CDR2 SNEGSKA (reference sequence). The CDR3 reads CSASRRVPNQPQHF. CDR3 in DNA: TGCAGTGCTAGCCGCAGGGTCCCCAATCAGCCCCAGCATTTT.

The sample holds a few counts of this clonotype. The chain recombines TRBV12-3 or TRBV12-4 with TRBJ2-7, with D possibly matching TRBD1 (6 bases). The CDR3 extends over 13 amino acids. The V end lost 6 bases, the J end lost 1 base, and 10 bases lay between the germline ends. The CDR3, as DNA: TGTGCCAGCAGGGAGACAGGTTCCTACGAGCAGTACTTC. Its protein product is CASRETGSYEQYF.

This clonotype has just a few counts. This chain joins TRBV20-1 and TRBJ2-1; 7 nucleotides line up with TRBD2. V lost 2 bases, J lost 9 bases, and 10 bases stayed unmatched. CDR1 and CDR2 (germline): DFQATT, SNEGSKA (reference sequence). CDR3 size: 14 residues. The CDR3 loop is CSARLADGWTEQFF. The CDR3, as DNA: TGCAGTGCTAGACTAGCGGACGGATGGACTGAGCAGTTCTTC.

V and J are TRBV12-3 or TRBV12-4 and TRBJ1-2; the D is unclear. The CDR3 totals 14 residues. V dropped 7 bases and J dropped 4 bases, with 16 bases sitting between them. CDR3 nucleotide sequence: TGTGCCAGCAACCGCGGGCCACCCATCTATGGCTACACCTTC. It yields the protein CASNRGPPIYGYTF.

The rearrangement uses TRBV27 and TRBJ2-1; the D gene is possibly TRBD1 (8 bases). Trimming removed 3 bases from V and 5 bases from J, with 26 bases in between. The CDR3 spans 19 residues. CDR1 is MNHEY, CDR2 SMNVEV, per germline (reference sequence). CDR3 nucleotide sequence: TGTGCCAGCAGTTTCAGGGGGCTCGGTGGCGGGAGAACCCACAATGAGCAGTTCTTC. Translation: CASSFRGLGGGRTHNEQFF.

The rearrangement uses TRBV2 and TRBJ2-1, with 10 nucleotides matching TRBD2. The junction had 8 bases not matched to a gene; V was cut back by 2 bases and J by 4 bases. CDR3 size: 17 residues. The germline CDR1 and CDR2 sequences are SNHLY and FYNNEI. The CDR3 DNA reads TGTGCCAGCAGTGAACGATCTAGCGGGAGACGGTACAATGAGCAGTTCTTC. Translation: CASSERSSGRRYNEQFF.

This clonotype appeared a few times. The chain is built from TRBV30 and TRBJ2-2; D is unclear. Germline values: CDR1 GTSNPN, CDR2 SVGIG (reference sequence). V gave up 5 bases and J gave up 1 base, with 11 bases separating them. This CDR3 has 14 amino acids. The CDR3, as DNA: TGTGCCTGGGATTCCTCGCGGAACACCGGGGAGCTGTTTTTT. This gives the protein CAWDSSRNTGELFF.

The CDR3 region has the DNA TGTGCCAGCAGCGTAGGCACTAATAAAGCCGGGGAGCTGTTTTTT. Protein sequence: CASSVGTNKAGELFF. V usage is TRBV9 and J usage is TRBJ2-2, with no clear D. Germline CDR1 is SGDLS and CDR2 is YYNGEE. V lost 0 bases to trimming and J lost 6 bases, with 12 bases between them. The CDR3 contains 15 residues.

This clonotype appeared a few times. The V and J genes are TRBV21-1 and TRBJ2-5; the table names TRBD2, a call not compared with the DNA. TRBV21-1 is a pseudogene locus. CDR3 size: 18 residues. Here the CDR3 DNA reads TGTGCCAGCAGCAAAGGAGGGGCACAGACTAGGCTTAGGGAGACCCAGTACTTC. It codes for CASSKGGAQTRLRETQYF.

The CDR3 DNA reads TGTGCCAGCAGCTCCAGGGGGGGTAGAGGCTACAAAAACATTCAGTACTTC. Its protein product is CASSSRGGRGYKNIQYF. This chain connects TRBV5-6 to TRBJ2-4, with D perhaps given as TRBD1 or TRBD2 (7 bases each). CDR1 is SGHDT and CDR2 is YYEEEE in the germline V gene. CDR3 size: 17 residues. The V gene lost 3 bases and the J gene lost 3 bases, with 19 bases spanning the gap.

This clonotype has a handful of counts. The chain employs TRBV25-1 and TRBJ2-5; no reliable D call. CDR1 is MGHDK, CDR2 SYGVNS, per germline. CDR3 length: 14 amino acids. V was clipped by 3 bases and J by 1 base, with 9 bases between them. For the CDR3, the DNA is TGTGCCAGCAGTGATTGGGCAAGCCAAGAGACCCAGTACTTC. Its protein is CASSDWASQETQYF.

The chain recombines TRBV9 with TRBJ2-1; 9 nucleotides line up with TRBD1. The germline CDR1 and CDR2 sequences are SGDLS and YYNGEE. This CDR3 has 17 residues. V dropped 4 bases and J dropped 6; count of bases not matched to a gene: 14. Here the CDR3 reads CASSPAPGTGLFNEQFF. The CDR3 DNA is TGTGCCAGCAGCCCGGCGCCCGGGACAGGGCTTTTCAATGAGCAGTTCTTC.

This clonotype was observed a few times. The rearrangement links TRBV7-8 to TRBJ1-4; the D gene is possibly TRBD1 (5 bases). CDR1 is SGHVS and CDR2 is FQNEAQ in the germline V gene. V shed 5 bases and J shed 8 bases, with 18 bases lying between them. The CDR3 is made up of 15 amino acids. The CDR3 sequence: CASSLGALWGEKLFF. The CDR3 DNA follows: TGTGCCAGCAGCCTAGGAGCCCTCTGGGGGGAAAAACTGTTTTTT.

In this sample, this clonotype turned up once. J is TRBJ2-7 and V is TRBV7-9; D unclear. The CDR3 loop spans 15 amino acids. Germline V CDR1 and CDR2: SEHNR, FQNEAQ (reference sequence). Trimming left V 4 bases short and J 1 base short, with 14 bases between. Here the CDR3 DNA reads TGTGCCAGCAGCTCGCAACAGTTACCTTCCTACGAGCAGTACTTC. Translation: CASSSQQLPSYEQYF.

In regard to this clonotype: One end of the junction is discordant with germline, which a read error may explain. The chain couples TRBV7-6 to TRBJ2-1; 10 positions agree with TRBD2. Germline CDR1 is SGHVS and CDR2 is FNYEAQ. This CDR3 is built from 15 residues. CDR3 nucleotides: TGTGCCAGCAGCCTAGCGGGAGTTGCCTACAATGAGCAGTTCTTC. It translates to CASSLAGVAYNEQFF. The whole variable domain, filled in from reference TRBV7-6 and TRBJ2-1, reads GAGVSQSPRYKVTKRGQDVALRCDPISGHVSLYWYRQALGQGPEFLTYFNYEAQQDKSGLPNDRFSAERPEGSISTLTIQRTEQRDSAMYRCASSLAGVAYNEQFFGPGTRLTVL.

This clonotype turned up a few times. This chain links TRBV10-3 with TRBJ1-5, with 12 bases fitting TRBD1. CDR1 is ENHRY and CDR2 is SYGVKD in the germline V gene. The CDR3 length is 15 residues. The V gene end was trimmed by 6 bases and the J gene end by 5 bases; junction bases not matched to a gene: 5. DNA of the CDR3: TGTGCCATCAGGGGGACAGGGGGCGGACATCAGCCCCAGCATTTT. This encodes CAIRGTGGGHQPQHF.